Listed here are 22 T cell receptor beta chains from one sample, sequenced in a study of cytomegalovirus exposure and HLA in healthy donors. In the PCR, 60 Vbeta and 13 Jbeta primers were used. Assay used: immunoSEQ multiplex PCR; TCRdb lists only in-frame clones, some missing. The repertoire holds roughly 130,000 clones, under 85% seen once, with 5.8% in the top ten. The sequenced sample consisted of PBMCs. The receptors stem from a woman between 45 and 65 years old in good health and CMV-seropositive.

This clone showed up just a few times. The chain has TRBV19 and TRBJ2-5, with D perhaps TRBD1 (6 bases). The germline CDR1 and CDR2 sequences are LNHDA and SQIVND (reference sequence). The V end lost 4 bases, the J end lost 2 bases, and 14 bases lay between the germline ends. The CDR3 extends over 15 amino acids. CDR3 in amino acids: CASSTFGGLQETQYF. The CDR3, as DNA: TGTGCCAGTAGTACCTTTGGGGGCTTACAAGAGACCCAGTACTTC.

This clone has just a few counts. The rearrangement joins TRBV5-4 to TRBJ1-3; 9 bases are a match to TRBD1. The CDR3 runs 15 residues. In germline, CDR1 is SGHNT, CDR2 YYREEE (reference sequence). J was trimmed by 5 bases and V by 4 bases; bases with no gene match: 7. The CDR3 sequence: CASSPGQGLRNTIYF. CDR3 sequence (DNA): TGTGCCAGCAGCCCGGGACAGGGCCTTCGAAACACCATATATTTT.

The rearrangement uses TRBV5-1 and TRBJ2-1; TRBD1 is a possible D gene (5 bases). This CDR3 has 16 residues. V was pared by 4 bases and J by 2 bases, with 16 bases between. The V gene's germline CDR1 is SGHRS and CDR2 YFSETQ. DNA of the CDR3: TGCGCCAGCAGCCGCCCCGGTGGGGCCCCCTACAATGAGCAGTTCTTC. Its protein is CASSRPGGAPYNEQFF.

The CDR3 sequence: CASSQAPGGRYTF. The CDR3 DNA follows: TGTGCCAGCAGCCAGGCCCCAGGGGGGCGCTACACCTTC. The V and J genes are TRBV14 and TRBJ1-2; TRBD1 aligns across 7 bases. The V segment lost 3 bases and the J segment 9 bases; nucleotides outside the gene matches: 7. The CDR3 is 13 amino acids. Germline-derived CDR1 and CDR2 are SGHDN and FVKESK.

The rearrangement links TRBV6-1 to TRBJ2-7, with D unclear. Germline V gene sequence: CDR1 MNHNS, CDR2 SASEGT. Trimming removed 2 bases from V and 3 bases from J, with 5 bases in between. The CDR3 is made up of 12 amino acids. CDR3 in DNA: TGTGCCAGCAGTGAAATCCGCTACGAGCAGTACTTC. Its protein product is CASSEIRYEQYF.

V and J are TRBV7-8 and TRBJ2-5; D uncertain. Germline CDR1 and CDR2: SGHVS and FQNEAQ. V lost 5 bases and J lost 4, with 11 bases in between. This CDR3 is built from 13 residues. The CDR3 reads CASSPRRPETQYF. DNA of the CDR3: TGTGCCAGCAGCCCTAGGCGCCCAGAGACCCAGTACTTC.

The chain links TRBV5-1 to TRBJ2-1; a weak D match, TRBD2 (6 bases). CDR1 and CDR2 from the germline V gene are SGHRS and YFSETQ. Trimming removed 0 bases from V and 0 bases from J, with 16 bases in between. The CDR3 loop spans 18 amino acids. CDR3 coding DNA: TGCGCCAGCAGCTTGGTCGGGGGAGCGGCGAGCTCCTACAATGAGCAGTTCTTC. Translated, it gives CASSLVGGAASSYNEQFF. The whole variable domain, remainder taken from reference TRBV5-1 and TRBJ2-1, is KAGVTQTPRYLIKTRGQQVTLSCSPISGHRSVSWYQQTPGQGLQFLFEYFSETQRNKGNFPGRFSGRQFSNSRSEMNVSTLELGDSALYLCASSLVGGAASSYNEQFFGPGTRLTVL.

This rearrangement joins TRBV6-1 to TRBJ2-5, with a possible D match to TRBD1 (6 bases). V lost 4 bases and J 4 bases, leaving 13 bases between the germline ends. Germline CDR1 reads MNHNS; CDR2 reads SASEGT. The CDR3 totals 14 residues. The CDR3 nucleotides are TGTGCCAGCAGTGGATACAGGGACGGAGAGACCCAGTACTTC. This translates into CASSGYRDGETQYF.

This rearrangement joins TRBV7-6 to TRBJ1-6, with TRBD1 matching 7 bases. The CDR3 is made up of 16 amino acids. Germline CDR1 is SGHVS and CDR2 is FNYEAQ. The V gene end was trimmed by 1 base and the J gene end by 7 bases; junction bases not matched to a gene: 7. The CDR3 here is CASSLGSTGSNSPLHF. Written as DNA, the CDR3 is TGTGCCAGCAGCTTAGGCTCGACAGGGAGCAATTCACCCCTCCACTTT.

V usage is TRBV10-1 and J usage is TRBJ1-2; D possibly corresponds to TRBD1 (5 bases). The ends were cut back, 0 bases at V and 9 bases at J, with 17 bases in the middle. This CDR3 region has 15 residues. In germline, CDR1 is WNHNN, CDR2 SYGVQD (reference sequence). The CDR3 region is CASSESTAKRWSYTF. The CDR3 DNA sequence: TGCGCCAGCAGTGAGTCGACAGCCAAGCGATGGAGCTACACCTTC.

The chain combines TRBV7-9 with TRBJ2-7; possible D gene TRBD2, 6 bases. Trimming removed 2 bases from V and 10 bases from J, with 12 bases in between. Germline V gene sequence: CDR1 SEHNR, CDR2 FQNEAQ (reference sequence). The CDR3 is 12 residues long. The CDR3 nucleotides are TGTGCCAGCAGCTTAACGACGGGGGTTCAGTACTTC. Translation: CASSLTTGVQYF.

This clone has a handful of counts. The J gene is TRBJ1-2, the V gene TRBV25-1; D is unclear. The germline CDR1 and CDR2 sequences are MGHDK and SYGVNS. Trimming removed 3 bases at V and 4 bases at J, with 9 bases between. The CDR3 covers 13 residues. The CDR3 region is CASSEVGLYGYTF. The CDR3 bases are TGTGCCAGCAGTGAGGTAGGACTCTATGGCTACACCTTC.

The J gene is TRBJ2-7, the V gene TRBV5-1, with TRBD1 matching over 8 bases. The germline gives CDR1 SGHRS, CDR2 YFSETQ. This CDR3 region has 13 residues. The trim removed 6 bases at V and 2 bases at J, leaving 4 bases unmatched. CDR3 in amino acids: CASTWDRPYEQYF. DNA for the CDR3: TGCGCCAGCACATGGGACAGGCCCTACGAGCAGTACTTC.

This sequence joins TRBV7-9 and TRBJ2-3; TRBD2 matches at 10 bases. The V gene end was trimmed by 5 bases and the J gene end by 2 bases; junction bases not matched to a gene: 4. The CDR3 consists of 15 residues. Germline assignment: CDR1 SEHNR and CDR2 FQNEAQ (reference sequence). This CDR3 reads CASSLLAGFTDTQYF. The DNA of the CDR3 is TGTGCCAGCAGCCTACTAGCGGGGTTCACAGATACGCAGTATTTT.

The chain recombines TRBV11-2 with TRBJ1-1, with D uncertain. CDR1 and CDR2 from the germline V gene are SGHAT and FQNNGV. The CDR3 length is 14 residues. The ends were cut back, 0 bases at V and 1 base at J, with 6 bases in the middle. In nucleotides, the CDR3 is TGTGCCAGCAGCTTAGATCCGGGGAACACTGAAGCTTTCTTT. Amino acid sequence: CASSLDPGNTEAFF.

Concerning this clone: One junction end disagrees with the germline gene, perhaps due to a read error. V is TRBV6-4 and J is TRBJ2-6; tentatively, D is TRBD1 (6 bases). Per the germline V gene, CDR1 is MRHNA and CDR2 is SNTAGT. The CDR3 loop spans 15 amino acids. CDR3 coding DNA: TGTTCCAGCAGTGAGGACAGCTCTGGGGCCAACGTCCTGACTTTC. This codes for CSSSEDSSGANVLTF.

The J gene is TRBJ1-2, the V gene TRBV2, with TRBD1 as a possible D gene (6 bases). Trimming removed 3 bases at V and 5 bases at J, with 16 bases between. CDR1 is SNHLY and CDR2 is FYNNEI in the germline V gene. The CDR3 totals 15 residues. The CDR3 protein is CASSERGWGVYGYTF. CDR3 coding DNA: TGTGCCAGCAGTGAGAGGGGGTGGGGAGTTTATGGCTACACCTTC.

The chain joins TRBV29-1 to TRBJ2-3; D possibly corresponds to TRBD2 (7 bases). The ends were cut back, 4 bases at V and 6 bases at J, with 17 bases in the middle. Germline CDR1 reads SQVTM; CDR2 reads ANQGSEA. This CDR3 contains 14 residues. The CDR3 DNA sequence: TGCAGCGTTGCCGGTGGGGGGGCTGGTGATACGCAGTATTTT. It translates to CSVAGGGAGDTQYF.

The chain uses TRBV5-6 and TRBJ2-3, with TRBD2 identical over 11 bases. Unmatched junction bases numbered 6, after V lost 0 bases and J lost 6 bases. The CDR3 runs 16 residues. Germline lookup yields CDR1 SGHDT and CDR2 YYEEEE. CDR3: CASSLEVAGGRDTQYF. DNA of the CDR3: TGTGCCAGCAGCTTGGAGGTAGCGGGGGGGCGTGATACGCAGTATTTT.

V is TRBV11-3 and J is TRBJ2-6; 12 positions agree with TRBD1. CDR1 and CDR2 (germline): SGHNT, YENEEA. This CDR3 is built from 18 residues. V lost 4 bases to trimming and J lost 4 bases; unmatched junction nucleotides: 8. CDR3 sequence (DNA): TGTGCCAGCAGCTCGGGACAGGGGGCCCTTGCAGGGGCCAACGTCCTGACTTTC. Translating gives CASSSGQGALAGANVLTF.

The CDR3 loop is CASSASGTGTGSYTF. The CDR3, as DNA: TGTGCCAGCAGCGCTTCCGGGACAGGGACTGGAAGCTACACCTTC. This rearrangement joins TRBV7-9 to TRBJ1-2, with TRBD1 matching over 9 bases. The CDR3 covers 15 residues. V lost 5 bases to trimming and J lost 9 bases; unmatched junction nucleotides: 13. The germline V gene has CDR1 SEHNR and CDR2 FQNEAQ (reference sequence).

The chain links TRBV19 to TRBJ2-7; the D is unclear. V lost 4 bases to trimming and J lost 3 bases, with 10 bases between them. Germline V gene lookup returns CDR1 LNHDA and CDR2 SQIVND (reference sequence). CDR3 length equals 13 residues. CDR3 sequence reads: CASSTAGYYEQYF. CDR3 bases: TGTGCCAGTAGTACGGCAGGTTACTACGAGCAGTACTTC.